A selection of T cell receptor beta chains follows, all from one sample in a study of T cell responses to AZD1222 COVID-19 vaccine. Clones were sequenced by immunoSEQ multiplex PCR, and TCRdb holds only the in-frame ones, with some missing. The sample has 60,000 to 70,000 clones; around 82% are singletons. This specimen was peripheral blood, taken on day 0 of AZD1222 vaccination. The receptors were gathered from an adult in good health. Each CDR3 is given with its conserved first and last residue.

v_call	cdr3_length	j_call	cdr3_aa
TRBV23-1	16	TRBJ2-7	CASSQSGQGADYEQYF
TRBV6-2/TRBV6-3	15	TRBJ1-2	CASSYSPGQGALKTF
TRBV5-1	15	TRBJ2-3	CASRQTGVPSDTQYF
TRBV5-1	13	TRBJ2-2	CASSLGSSGELFF
TRBV20-1	13	TRBJ2-1	CSASGTSGQEQFF
TRBV25-1	13	TRBJ1-1	CASSRPGVTEAFF
TRBV6-4	14	TRBJ2-3	CASSDGGGADTQYF
TRBV11-2	11	TRBJ2-7	CASAAGHEQYF
TRBV28	14	TRBJ2-3	CASSQGRVADTQYF
TRBV5-1	14	TRBJ2-5	CASTGTGNQETQYF
TRBV25-1	18	TRBJ2-2	CASSEGLAGHSERGELFF
TRBV19	15	TRBJ2-7	CASSIGPATVYEQYF
TRBV2	16	TRBJ1-2	CASSERAGGAAGGYTF
TRBV5-1	14	TRBJ2-2	CASSLGGRTGELFF
TRBV9	15	TRBJ2-1	CASSPPGQGYNEQFF
TRBV30	16	TRBJ1-2	CAWRGHQSPPREGYTF
TRBV27	16	TRBJ2-7	CASSIRLAGFTYEQYF
TRBV6-5	12	TRBJ1-1	CASPRRRAEAFF
TRBV5-4	16	TRBJ2-5	CASSGLSGGAGETQYF
TRBV5-4	14	TRBJ2-3	CASSFSSHTDTQYF
TRBV28	14	TRBJ2-7	CASSDRGRVYEQYF
TRBV19	14	TRBJ1-1	CASSMRGGNTEAFF
TRBV19	15	TRBJ2-1	CASSIDGQGLREQFF
TRBV2	12	TRBJ1-6	CASSSDGSPLHF
TRBV7-9	15	TRBJ1-4	CASSLGTGVTEKLFF
TRBV6-5	12	TRBJ1-4	CALGGVGEKLFF
TRBV6-5	15	TRBJ2-2	CASTSGGAGTGELFF
TRBV29-1	12	TRBJ2-5	CSVAGNQETQYF
TRBV3-1/TRBV3-2	16	TRBJ2-1	CASNPSWANSYNEQFF
TRBV18	14	TRBJ1-2	CASSPTDLGYGYTF